The 17 T cell receptor beta chains reported below all come from one sample, sequenced in a study of T cell changes during pregnancy in multiple sclerosis. Only in-frame clones appear in the TCRdb table, and some are missing; sequencing was by immunoSEQ multiplex PCR. Altogether 65,000 to 85,000 clones are present, approximately 95% being singletons, with the ten largest covering more than 0.95%. Sample: peripheral blood, taken in the second trimester of pregnancy. Source of these receptors: a female donor in good health, enrolled as a control in a pregnancy study.

This clone is a singleton in its sample. V is TRBV5-6 and J is TRBJ1-1, with D possibly matching TRBD1 (6 bases). This CDR3 is built from 16 residues. The V gene lost 0 bases and the J gene lost 1 base, with 13 bases spanning the gap. CDR1 and CDR2 from the germline V gene are SGHDT and YYEEEE. CDR3 protein: CASSLGPGQTNTEAFF. DNA for the CDR3: TGTGCCAGCAGCTTGGGACCCGGACAGACGAACACTGAAGCTTTCTTT.

The chain links TRBV7-2 to TRBJ2-1; D call uncertain. Germline V gene data show CDR1 as SGHTA and CDR2 as FQGNSA. With 3 bases removed from V and 9 bases from J, the gap between germline ends came to 6 bases. CDR3 size: 11 residues. The CDR3 is CASSFGLEQFF. The DNA of the CDR3 is TGTGCCAGCAGCTTCGGTCTTGAGCAGTTCTTC.

V and J are TRBV5-1 and TRBJ2-1, with TRBD2 matching 11 bases. Germline V gene lookup returns CDR1 SGHRS and CDR2 YFSETQ. The CDR3 spans 15 residues. The junction had 6 bases not matched to a gene; V was cut back by 8 bases and J by 2 bases. The CDR3 region is CASRTSGSPYNEQFF. The CDR3 bases are TGCGCCAGTCGAACTAGCGGGAGTCCCTACAATGAGCAGTTCTTC.

The V call is TRBV27, the J call TRBJ2-6; D gene ambiguous. This CDR3 has 15 residues. Germline V gene data show CDR1 as MNHEY and CDR2 as SMNVEV (reference sequence). The V gene lost 4 bases and the J gene lost 0 bases, with 7 bases spanning the gap. CDR3 in amino acids: CASSSWASGANVLTF. Written as DNA, the CDR3 is TGTGCCAGCAGTTCATGGGCCTCTGGGGCCAACGTCCTGACTTTC.

CDR3 in DNA: TGTGCCAGCAGTGACATGTATTTGGGGGGTGTGAACAATGAGCAGTTCTTC. This codes for CASSDMYLGGVNNEQFF. The chain employs TRBV6-4 and TRBJ2-1; D is possibly TRBD2 (6 bases). The CDR3 loop spans 17 amino acids. Deletions cut 2 bases from V and 5 bases from J, with 19 bases between. Germline V gives CDR1 MRHNA, CDR2 SNTAGT.

This CDR3 is CSGSDRGRSEQYF. The DNA for the CDR3 is TGCAGCGGTTCCGACAGGGGGCGCAGCGAGCAGTACTTC. The genes are TRBV29-1 and TRBJ2-7; 10 bases map to TRBD1. This CDR3 spans 13 amino acids. The V gene end was trimmed by 7 bases and the J gene end by 6 bases; junction bases not matched to a gene: 9. Germline CDR1 SQVTM, CDR2 ANQGSEA.

The chain is built from TRBV5-1 and TRBJ2-1; 10 bases map to TRBD2. CDR3 length: 15 amino acids. CDR1 is SGHRS, CDR2 YFSETQ, per germline. V lost 0 bases to trimming and J lost 10 bases; unmatched junction nucleotides: 7. As DNA, the CDR3 is TGCGCCAGCAGCTTGGGCTCTAGCGGGAGCGGGGAGCAGTTCTTC. It encodes CASSLGSSGSGEQFF.

To note about this clone: The same CDR3 is also encoded by other DNA sequences in this sample. V and J are TRBV2 and TRBJ1-1; a weak D match, TRBD1 (6 bases). In germline, CDR1 is SNHLY, CDR2 FYNNEI. The CDR3 spans 14 residues. Between the trimmed V and J ends, which lost 6 bases and 2 bases, there was a span of 13 bases. CDR3 loop: CASRGDRLNTEAFF. The CDR3 DNA follows: TGTGCCAGCAGGGGAGACAGGTTAAACACTGAAGCTTTCTTT.

This chain joins TRBV7-8 and TRBJ2-3, with a weak D call TRBD1 (6 bases). The V and J ends lost 5 bases and 2 bases respectively, with 17 bases between them. The CDR3 consists of 16 residues. Germline V gene sequence: CDR1 SGHVS, CDR2 FQNEAQ. As DNA, the CDR3 is TGTGCCAGCAGCACTTCAGGGGCTGTCCCCACAGATACGCAGTATTTT. Translating gives CASSTSGAVPTDTQYF.

Worth noting for this clone: The sample contains more than one DNA sequence encoding this CDR3. The chain recombines TRBV5-4 with TRBJ2-7; possibly TRBD1 for D (6 bases). V lost 0 bases and J lost 2, with 6 bases in between. CDR3 length equals 13 residues. The germline V gene encodes CDR1 SGHNT and CDR2 YYREEE (reference sequence). CDR3 in DNA: TGTGCCAGCAGCTTGGACAGGGCCTACGAGCAGTACTTC. Translating gives CASSLDRAYEQYF.

The chain recombines TRBV6-4 with TRBJ2-2, with 10 bases lining up with TRBD1. The V gene end was trimmed by 2 bases and the J gene end by 1 base; junction bases not matched to a gene: 1. Germline V lookup: CDR1 MRHNA, CDR2 SNTAGT. This CDR3 spans 16 amino acids. The CDR3 here is CASSDDRGLNTGELFF. Written as DNA, the CDR3 is TGTGCCAGCAGTGACGACAGGGGGCTGAACACCGGGGAGCTGTTTTTT.

V gene TRBV19 combines with J gene TRBJ1-1; D may be TRBD1 (5 bases). Germline lookup yields CDR1 LNHDA and CDR2 SQIVND (reference sequence). The CDR3 sequence is 14 residues long. Trimming left V 10 bases short and J 4 bases short, with 19 bases between. CDR3 sequence (DNA): TGTGCCACAACCTCCGGGGAGGGGATCACTGAAGCTTTCTTT. It translates to CATTSGEGITEAFF.

J is TRBJ1-5 and V is TRBV28; tentatively, D is TRBD1 (5 bases). The CDR3 consists of 14 residues. Trimming took 7 bases from V and 5 from J, leaving 15 bases between them. Germline V lookup: CDR1 MDHEN, CDR2 SYDVKM. CDR3: CASTRGTGDQPQHF. CDR3 in DNA: TGTGCCAGCACCCGTGGGACGGGGGATCAGCCCCAGCATTTT.

The V and J genes are TRBV7-8 and TRBJ2-7; D unresolved. V lost 5 bases and J lost 2, with 4 bases in between. This CDR3 is built from 11 residues. Per germline, CDR1 SGHVS and CDR2 FQNEAQ. The CDR3 DNA follows: TGTGCCAGCAGCAGCCCCTACGAGCAGTACTTC. It specifies CASSSPYEQYF.

The rearrangement links TRBV27 to TRBJ2-7, with D perhaps TRBD1 (6 bases). The V end lost 3 bases, the J end lost 2 bases, and 11 bases lay between the germline ends. Germline loops: CDR1 MNHEY, CDR2 SMNVEV (reference sequence). The CDR3 is 14 residues long. CDR3 in DNA: TGTGCCAGCAGTTTGGGCAGGGGAACCTACGAGCAGTACTTC. This translates into CASSLGRGTYEQYF.

The chain has TRBV28 and TRBJ2-7; 9 nucleotides align to TRBD1. The trim removed 5 bases at V and 5 bases at J, leaving 10 bases unmatched. The CDR3 is made up of 15 amino acids. Germline values: CDR1 MDHEN, CDR2 SYDVKM. The CDR3 DNA follows: TGTGCCAGCAGTCCGGGACAGGGAAGGATCGACGAGCAGTACTTC. Translating gives CASSPGQGRIDEQYF.

The genes are TRBV5-5 and TRBJ2-1; 9 nucleotides line up with TRBD2. Trimming took 6 bases from V and 9 from J; bases not matched to a gene: 10. Looked up from germline, CDR1 is SGHKS and CDR2 is YYEKEE (reference sequence). The CDR3 sequence is 14 residues long. CDR3 region: CASTFLSGRAEQFF. For the CDR3, the DNA is TGTGCCAGCACCTTCCTTAGCGGGAGAGCTGAGCAGTTCTTC.